This T cell receptor (beta chain) came from a study of monozygotic twins with cystic fibrosis. Findings and caveats of the study: Clonality was generally low (median approximately 0.0088), higher in the most severe patients. Monozygotic CF twin pairs shared significantly more nucleotide-identical clonotypes than unrelated CF individuals did. In 13 of 16 pairs, V gene usage was closest to the co-twin's. In this small cohort, shared CDR3 numbers showed no association with age, concordance or disease severity.

On this clone itself: Its target is unknown.

Germline V CDR1 and CDR2: SGHDN, FVKESK. The CDR3 has 14 amino acids. Trimming stripped 0 bases from V and 8 bases from J, with 13 bases between. Clones were sequenced by immunoSEQ multiplex PCR, and TCRdb holds only the in-frame ones, with some missing. The table has about 36,000 clones, nearly 85% seen once. Input material: blood. The chain employs TRBV14 and TRBJ1-2; D gene ambiguous. This TCR derives from a girl aged 2 to 10 with cystic fibrosis. Here the CDR3 DNA reads TGTGCCAGCAGCCAAGATTGGACGGGAGGAGGCTACACCTTC. It encodes CASSQDWTGGGYTF. The full variable domain, with the rest looked up from reference TRBV14 and TRBJ1-2, is EAGVTQFPSHSVIEKGQTVTLRCDPISGHDNLYWYRRVMGKEIKFLLHFVKESKQDESGMPNNRFLAERTGGTYSTLKVQPAELEDSGVYFCASSQDWTGGGYTFGSGTRLTVV.